This is a list of T cell receptor beta chains from one sample in a study of ipilimumab plus nivolumab after autologous stem cell transplantation. Repertoires were generated with immunoSEQ multiplex PCR, while TCRdb's copy carries only in-frame clones and drops some. The sample comprises a few thousand clones, around four fifths of which are singletons, and approximately 16% rests with the top ten. The sample here was PBMCs, taken in a trial of ipilimumab plus nivolumab as post-transplant consolidation. The receptors originated from a male donor with multiple myeloma. The CDR3 runs from the conserved cysteine through the conserved F or W. The D gene is left open where the match is weak. Not all rows give a size; the values are once, few, many and, for expanded clones, a class.

J	D	V	size	length	CDR3	DNA
TRBJ2-4	.	TRBV2	.	11	CASRTGDIQYF	TGTGCCAGCCGCACTGGGGACATTCAGTACTTC
TRBJ1-1	TRBD1	TRBV9	.	15	CASSAAGTGFTEAFF	TGTGCCAGCAGCGCAGCCGGGACAGGGTTCACTGAAGCTTTCTTT
TRBJ2-5	TRBD2	TRBV7-1	.	15	CASSSRTSIGETQYF	TGTGCCAGCAGCTCACGGACTAGCATCGGAGAGACCCAGTACTTC
TRBJ2-3	.	TRBV11-2	few	15	CASSYLRGARDTQYF	TGTGCCAGCAGCTACCTACGGGGGGCGAGAGATACGCAGTATTTT
TRBJ1-6	.	TRBV6-5	few	15	CASSPRGGFNSPLHF	TGTGCCAGCAGTCCAAGGGGGGGGTTCAATTCACCCCTCCACTTT
TRBJ1-6	TRBD1	TRBV5-3	.	15	CASSFLGTGNSPLHF	TGTGCCAGCAGCTTTTTGGGGACAGGGAATTCACCCCTCCACTTT
TRBJ2-7	.	TRBV27	.	15	CASSPMGGETYEQYF	TGTGCCAGCAGTCCTATGGGGGGCGAGACTTACGAGCAGTACTTC
TRBJ1-5	.	TRBV7-2	.	15	CASSSFGRSNQPQHF	TGTGCCAGCAGCTCCTTCGGCCGGAGCAATCAGCCCCAGCATTTT
TRBJ1-5	.	TRBV21-1	.	20	CASRVRITFITTDSNQPQHF	TGTGCCAGCAGAGTTCGAATAACCTTCATAACAACAGATAGCAATCAGCCCCAGCATTTT
TRBJ1-4	.	TRBV6-1	.	13	CASSVGPEGGLFF	TGTGCCAGCAGTGTGGGGCCTGAGGGGGGACTGTTTTTT
TRBJ2-1	.	TRBV11-2	.	14	CASSLHSSYNEQFF	TGTGCCAGCAGCTTACACAGTTCCTACAATGAGCAGTTCTTC
TRBJ1-1	.	TRBV30	.	11	CAWSGLAEAFF	TGTGCCTGGAGCGGATTAGCTGAAGCTTTCTTT
TRBJ2-1	TRBD1	TRBV11-1	.	15	CASSLVRTGYNEQFF	TGTGCCAGCAGCTTAGTGAGGACAGGGTACAATGAGCAGTTCTTC
TRBJ1-4	.	TRBV19	.	13	CASRSVGAAKLFF	TGTGCCAGTAGATCTGTGGGGGCTGCAAAACTGTTTTTT
TRBJ1-4	TRBD1	TRBV9	.	15	CASSGGDSTNEKLFF	TGTGCCAGCAGCGGGGGGGACAGTACTAATGAAAAACTGTTTTTT
TRBJ1-2	.	TRBV11-2	.	13	CASSLSGAYGYTF	TGTGCCAGCAGCTTATCCGGGGCGTATGGCTACACCTTC
TRBJ1-2	.	TRBV30	.	12	CAWSIGFYGYTF	TGTGCCTGGAGTATCGGTTTCTATGGCTACACCTTC
TRBJ2-3	.	TRBV11-1	.	16	CASSLRRGVNTDTQYF	TGTGCCAGCAGCTTAAGGAGAGGCGTGAACACAGATACGCAGTATTTT
TRBJ1-3	.	TRBV19	.	13	CASSTGDRNTIYF	TGTGCCAGTAGTACAGGCGACCGAAACACCATATATTTT
TRBJ2-2	.	TRBV7-3	.	13	CASSTPNTGELFF	TGTGCCAGCAGTACACCCAACACCGGGGAGCTGTTTTTT
TRBJ2-5	.	TRBV2	.	13	CASSVGPEETQYF	TGTGCCAGCAGTGTTGGGCCCGAAGAGACCCAGTACTTC
TRBJ1-5	.	TRBV10-3	.	12	CAISESDQPQHF	TGTGCCATCAGTGAGTCGGATCAGCCCCAGCATTTT
TRBJ2-5	TRBD2	TRBV2	.	16	CASSPGSGGFQETQYF	TGTGCCAGCAGTCCGGGTAGCGGGGGATTCCAAGAGACCCAGTACTTC
TRBJ1-2	.	TRBV18	.	14	CASSRDPSNYGYTF	TGTGCCAGCTCACGCGACCCAAGTAACTATGGCTACACCTTC
TRBJ1-4	.	TRBV29-1	few	14	CSVILQGSNEKLFF	TGCAGCGTGATCCTACAGGGATCTAATGAAAAACTGTTTTTT
TRBJ2-5	.	TRBV30	once	13	CAWSGVGGETQYF	TGTGCCTGGAGTGGTGTAGGCGGAGAGACCCAGTACTTC
TRBJ1-4	.	TRBV11-2	.	18	CASSPRGRVVTGDEKLFF	TGTGCCAGCAGCCCCCGGGGCAGGGTAGTAACGGGGGATGAAAAACTGTTTTTT
TRBJ2-3	.	TRBV7-4	.	14	CASSLVGGKDTQYF	TGTGCCAGCAGCTTAGTCGGGGGAAAAGATACGCAGTATTTT
TRBJ1-2	TRBD1	TRBV7-2	.	17	CASSLTDLGTGGGGYTF	TGTGCCAGCAGCTTAACTGATTTGGGGACAGGGGGCGGAGGCTACACCTTC
TRBJ1-1	.	TRBV20-1	.	11	CSARGGIEAFF	TGCAGTGCTAGAGGCGGAATTGAAGCTTTCTTT
TRBJ2-7	TRBD2	TRBV5-1	.	14	CASSLLAGTYEQYF	TGCGCCAGCAGTCTCCTAGCGGGAACCTACGAGCAGTACTTC
TRBJ1-2	.	TRBV11-2	.	15	CASSHPGTAAYGYTF	TGTGCCAGCAGCCACCCCGGGACGGCGGCCTATGGCTACACCTTC
TRBJ1-5	.	TRBV7-4	.	13	CASSLGEHQPQHF	TGTGCCAGCAGCTTAGGTGAGCACCAGCCCCAGCATTTT
TRBJ1-2	.	TRBV28	.	11	CASSLRVGYTF	TGTGCCAGCAGTCTGCGGGTTGGCTACACCTTC
TRBJ1-1	.	TRBV6-5	.	13	CASSYLKNTEAFF	TGTGCCAGCAGTTACTTGAAGAACACTGAAGCTTTCTTT
TRBJ1-2	TRBD1	TRBV6-5	few	13	CASRQGGTVVYTF	TGTGCCAGCAGGCAGGGGGGCACTGTGGTCTACACCTTC
TRBJ2-3	.	TRBV29-1	few	13	CSVRDVPADTQYF	TGCAGCGTTCGGGACGTCCCAGCAGATACGCAGTATTTT
TRBJ2-7	.	TRBV19	.	13	CASRGQDRYEQYF	TGTGCCAGTAGGGGTCAGGACCGCTACGAGCAGTACTTC
TRBJ2-1	.	TRBV7-2	once	16	CASSSRGQGWNNEQFF	TGTGCCAGCAGTTCCCGGGGGCAGGGGTGGAACAATGAGCAGTTCTTC
TRBJ2-2	.	TRBV7-3	.	13	CASSLVDTGELFF	TGTGCCAGCAGCTTAGTGGATACCGGGGAGCTGTTTTTT
TRBJ1-2	TRBD1	TRBV29-1	.	12	CSADRGYYGYTF	TGCAGCGCTGACAGGGGGTACTATGGCTACACCTTC
TRBJ1-4	.	TRBV9	once	14	CASSVSSGGEKLFF	TGTGCCAGCAGCGTATCATCGGGGGGTGAAAAACTGTTTTTT
TRBJ2-3	.	TRBV5-1	few	14	CASSGVGGGDTQYF	TGCGCCAGCAGCGGCGTCGGAGGGGGAGATACGCAGTATTTT
TRBJ2-7	.	TRBV28	.	16	CASSFPDGKPSYEQYF	TGTGCCAGCAGTTTTCCCGACGGAAAACCGTCCTACGAGCAGTACTTC
TRBJ2-1	TRBD2	TRBV4-1	few	16	CASSQSLAGVNNEQFF	TGCGCCAGCAGCCAGTCACTAGCGGGGGTAAACAATGAGCAGTTCTTC